The source of this T cell receptor (beta chain) is a study of cytomegalovirus exposure and HLA in healthy donors. This cohort consisted of healthy bone marrow donors. Study results and caveats: It was confirmed in vitro that a few of the CMV-associated chains were specific for CMV antigens.

In the PCR, 60 Vbeta and 13 Jbeta primers were used. Original processing methods: In a later analysis, tens of millions of unique TCR beta chains included roughly 11 million shared by two or more donors. TCRdb keeps only in-frame clones here, not all; method: immunoSEQ multiplex PCR. V and J calls plus clone size are reproduced from that table; the DNA served to infer D and trimming. The sample lists about 140,000 clones, around two thirds occurring once. As for this clone: Antigen unknown.

The CDR3 contains 13 residues. From germline, CDR1 is SGHTA and CDR2 FQGTGA. Trimming took off 5 bases at V and 8 bases at J, with 15 bases between the two ends. The rearrangement links TRBV7-3 to TRBJ1-1; possible D gene TRBD1, 6 bases. The sample consisted of PBMCs. The sequence derives from a male donor in good health and CMV-seronegative. The CDR3 region is CASSPPDRSEAFF. The CDR3 DNA sequence: TGTGCCAGCAGCCCGCCGGACAGATCAGAAGCTTTCTTT.